This T cell receptor (beta chain) was documented in a study of CD8+CD57+ T cells in acquired aplastic anemia. Study context: Yields of DNA that came from sorted CD4+ and CD8+ cells averaged roughly 3.3 ug.

General observations from the study: The study identified almost 30 CD8+ CDR3 sequences shared by patients and controls.

The study profiled TCR beta VDJ and CDR3 using genomic DNA as template. One entry per CDR3 protein results from TCRdb running MiXCR on the reads. Of about 200,000 distinct CDR3 sequences in the sample, about half were seen once. In patients chosen for sequencing, flow cytometry had shown CD8+CD57+ cell expansion. Patients were untreated when blood was sampled. This clonotype was observed at least ten times. Its antigen is currently unknown. V gave up 0 bases and J gave up 1 base, with 6 bases separating them. The CDR3 consists of 14 residues. The V gene's germline CDR1 is MNHNY and CDR2 SVGAGI (reference sequence).

The TCR sequence derives from a human donor with aplastic anemia. The sequenced sample consisted of sorted CD4+, CD8+, or CD8+CD57+ T cells (not recorded which) from PBMCs. The chain combines TRBV6-6 with TRBJ1-2; tentatively, D is TRBD1 (5 bases). CDR3 sequence reads: CASSYSDSNYGYTF. The CDR3 nucleotides are TGTGCCAGCAGTTACTCAGACAGTAACTATGGCTACACCTTC.